This T cell receptor (beta chain) originates from a study of blood T cell repertoires in COVID-19 (dated by TCRdb to 2019 to 2021). As for the study more broadly: Samples from collaborators originated in the United States, Italy and Spain and spanned both the acute and convalescent phases of COVID-19. Nearly every sample came with metadata listing a de-identified subject ID, COVID-19 status, age in years and sex. Where HLA class I and class II types were available, the types were taken from metadata supplied by the sample provider, not from assay-based typing. The dataset comprised deeply sampled blood TCRbeta repertoires from subjects exposed to, actively infected with, or recovered from COVID-19. The repertoires were released in a freely available public database meant as a resource for research on the immune response to SARS-CoV-2. The material from the prospective study consisted of cDNA or gDNA derived from T cells, B-cell-depleted T cells, or PBMCs. The samples were drawn from the first 160 participants of the ongoing ImmuneRACE study and from 1,254 subjects provided by 6 global collaborators.

This clone occurred once. It has no known antigen specificity. Base-call qualities are not available, and no considerably larger clone is one nucleotide away. Each collaborating institution followed its own protocols to collect whole blood in K2EDTA tubes. For TCRbeta analysis, collaborators shipped samples as frozen whole blood, isolated PBMCs, or DNA extracted from either of those sample types. Trimming removed 5 bases from V and 6 bases from J; the gene matches leave 7 bases unexplained. CDR1 and CDR2 are drawn from the germline V gene: SGHVS, FQNEAQ. The CDR3 contains 15 residues, cysteine and phenylalanine counted. The retained sequence is limited to the CDR3, 45 bases, with the frame set at the first base. TCRbeta CDR3 regions were amplified from genomic DNA by means of the immunoSEQ Assay, a bias-controlled multiplex PCR. In the original analysis: The number of nucleated cells in each sample was estimated by amplification of reference gene primers within the assay. To quantify the absolute abundance of each unique TCRbeta CDR3 rearrangement, sequence reads were collapsed and filtered. Productive Simpson clonality was computed per sample as the square root of Simpson's diversity index over productive rearrangements. What TCRdb holds here is the immuneACCESS table cut down to in-frame rearrangements. Part of the clones is not present; checked against another copy, under half of the missing clones reflect an unresolved V gene, and the others are unexplained. Clone size and V and J calls were adopted from that table, with D and trimming inferred from the DNA. The sample includes a few hundred thousand clones, with 80% to 90% observed a single time. The ten most abundant clones make up under 5% of the sample.

The investigation overall reported the following: The quantity of clinical and demographic metadata differed by source and by participant and was supplied without curation.

This TCR derives from a man aged 60-69 years with acute or convalescent COVID-19. The sequenced sample was peripheral blood. The chain is encoded by TRBV7-8 joined to TRBJ2-2; 9 nucleotides in the junction match TRBD1. The DNA reads as follows: TGTGCCAGCAGCGACCGGGACAGGGCCCCCGGGGAGCTGTTTTTT. Its amino acids are CASSDRDRAPGELFF. The full variable domain, completed from the reference TRBV7-8 and TRBJ2-2 proteins outside the CDR3, reads GAGVSQSPRYKVAKRGQDVALRCDPISGHVSLFWYQQALGQGPEFLTYFQNEAQLDKSGLPSDRFFAERPEGSVSTLKIQRTQQEDSAVYLCASSDRDRAPGELFFGEGSRLTVL.